One sample yielded the 15 T cell receptor beta chains listed below, sequenced in a study of blood T cell repertoires in COVID-19. Sequenced by immunoSEQ multiplex PCR; TCRdb stores in-frame clones only, minus some. This table holds more than 75,000 clones, roughly nine tenths found once. The source material was peripheral blood. These receptors were collected from a man between 45 and 60 years old with acute or convalescent COVID-19.

The chain recombines TRBV7-9 with TRBJ2-5, with a tentative D call TRBD1 (6 bases). V gave up 4 bases and J gave up 5 bases, with 29 bases separating them. The CDR3 totals 19 residues. Germline V CDR1 and CDR2: SEHNR, FQNEAQ (reference sequence). CDR3 amino acids: CASSSSPGTRGTPAETQYF. The CDR3 region has the DNA TGTGCCAGCAGCTCCAGTCCCGGGACAAGGGGTACTCCAGCGGAGACCCAGTACTTC.

The rearrangement joins TRBV6-1 to TRBJ1-1; D is ambiguous. V shed 3 bases and J shed 4 bases, with 12 bases lying between them. Germline V CDR1 and CDR2: MNHNS, SASEGT. The CDR3 is 14 residues long. DNA for the CDR3: TGTGCCAGCAGTGATATCGCAAGAGGCACTGAAGCTTTCTTT. Its protein is CASSDIARGTEAFF.

The chain is built from TRBV18 and TRBJ2-5, with a possible D match to TRBD2 (6 bases). CDR1 KGHSH and CDR2 LQKENI come from the germline V gene. The CDR3 is 16 amino acids. Between the trimmed V and J ends, which lost 3 bases and 5 bases, there was a span of 19 bases. The CDR3 sequence: CASSPVLAAEGETQYF. In DNA form, the CDR3 reads TGTGCCAGCTCACCGGTACTAGCCGCAGAGGGGGAGACCCAGTACTTC.

The V call is TRBV3-1 (or the pseudogene TRBV3-2), the J call TRBJ2-7; D not resolved. V was cut by 0 bases and J by 3 bases, with 9 bases left in between. This CDR3 comprises 14 residues. The V gene's germline CDR1 is LGHDT and CDR2 YNNKEL (reference sequence). Written as DNA, the CDR3 is TGTGCCAGCAGCCAAGATCGGTACAGCTACGAGCAGTACGTC. Translating it yields CASSQDRYSYEQYV.

The chain links TRBV7-2 to TRBJ1-4; no definite D call. Germline lookup yields CDR1 SGHTA and CDR2 FQGNSA. This CDR3 has 13 residues. V was shortened by 5 bases and J by 8 bases, with 12 bases between the two germline ends. In nucleotides, the CDR3 is TGTGCCAGCAGCCTAACAGCGGTCGAAAAACTGTTTTTT. As protein: CASSLTAVEKLFF.

This clone showed up just once. At the DNA level, this CDR3 is encoded by other sequences in the same sample as well. The chain combines TRBV7-9 with TRBJ1-1; D is uncertain. CDR1 is SEHNR, CDR2 FQNEAQ, per germline (reference sequence). This CDR3 has 15 residues. Between the trimmed V and J ends, which lost 0 bases and 5 bases, there was a span of 13 bases. The CDR3 DNA follows: TGTGCCAGCAGCTTAGCTTTGGGAGAAGGGACTGAAGCTTTCTTT. Translated, it gives CASSLALGEGTEAFF.

The chain uses TRBV4-1 and TRBJ1-1; D call uncertain. CDR1 MGHRA and CDR2 YSYEKL come from the germline V gene. Trimming removed 0 bases at V and 4 bases at J, with 6 bases between. CDR3 length: 13 amino acids. In nucleotides, the CDR3 is TGCGCCAGCAGCCAAGATTGGCCCACTGAAGCTTTCTTT. Translation gives CASSQDWPTEAFF.

As DNA, the CDR3 is TGTGCCAGCAGTTTGGGACTGTTACAGCCCCAGCATTTT. Translation gives CASSLGLLQPQHF. The genes are TRBV27 and TRBJ1-5; D may be TRBD1 (5 bases). Germline lookup yields CDR1 MNHEY and CDR2 SMNVEV (reference sequence). Deletions cut 3 bases from V and 7 bases from J, with 10 bases between. The CDR3 has 13 amino acids.

The chain is built from TRBV7-9 and TRBJ2-1, with 12 nucleotides matching TRBD2. Germline V CDR1 and CDR2: SEHNR, FQNEAQ (reference sequence). CDR3 size: 15 residues. The J segment lost 7 bases and the V segment lost 5 bases, leaving 6 bases of the junction unmatched. The CDR3 loop is CASSQLAGGWNEQFF. For the CDR3, the DNA is TGTGCCAGCAGCCAACTAGCGGGAGGATGGAATGAGCAGTTCTTC.

The chain links TRBV28 to TRBJ1-2; the match to TRBD1 covers 9 bases. The length of the CDR3 is 12 residues. CDR1 is MDHEN, CDR2 SYDVKM, per germline. V was pared by 8 bases and J by 7 bases, with 5 bases of the junction left unmatched. Written as DNA, the CDR3 is TGTGCCAGCTCCACAGGGGGCTTTGGCTACACCTTC. Amino acid sequence: CASSTGGFGYTF.

The rearrangement joins TRBV6-6 to TRBJ2-3; D is unresolved. This CDR3 has 16 residues. V was clipped by 2 bases and J by 8 bases, with 20 bases between them. Germline CDR1 MNHNY, CDR2 SVGAGI (reference sequence). The DNA for the CDR3 is TGTGCCAGCAGTTACGATAACGCTGGTAGGAGTCGTACGCAGTATTTT. This gives the protein CASSYDNAGRSRTQYF.

Only one count was recorded for this clone. This chain links TRBV2 with TRBJ2-3, with D possibly being TRBD2 (5 bases). The CDR3 spans 13 residues. The germline V gene has CDR1 SNHLY and CDR2 FYNNEI. Trimming took off 7 bases at V and 0 bases at J, with 8 bases between the two ends. CDR3 amino acids: CASMRESTDTQYF. CDR3 coding DNA: TGTGCCAGCATGAGGGAGAGCACAGATACGCAGTATTTT. The full variable domain, completed using reference TRBV2 and TRBJ2-3, is EPEVTQTPSHQVTQMGQEVILRCVPISNHLYFYWYRQILGQKVEFLVSFYNNEISEKSEIFDDQFSVERPDGSNFTLKIRSTKLEDSAMYFCASMRESTDTQYFGPGTRLTVL.

The V gene is TRBV27, the J gene TRBJ2-7, with a possible D match to TRBD2 (6 bases). The CDR3 contains 11 residues. Germline CDR1 MNHEY, CDR2 SMNVEV (reference sequence). V dropped 6 bases and J dropped 12 bases, with 15 bases sitting between them. CDR3 protein: CASRSGSRVYF. DNA of the CDR3: TGTGCCAGCAGGAGCGGGTCAAGGGTGTACTTC.

The chain combines TRBV27 with TRBJ1-1; 8 bases are a match to TRBD1. Germline CDR1 and CDR2: MNHEY and SMNVEV (reference sequence). Unmatched junction bases numbered 6, after V lost 6 bases and J lost 0 bases. This CDR3 has 15 residues. CDR3 amino acids: CASRNRTGMNTEAFF. The CDR3 DNA is TGTGCCAGCAGAAACCGGACAGGGATGAACACTGAAGCTTTCTTT.

The V and J genes are TRBV30 and TRBJ1-3; D not certain. Trimming stripped 4 bases from V and 0 bases from J, with 10 bases between. Germline V lookup: CDR1 GTSNPN, CDR2 SVGIG (reference sequence). The CDR3 extends over 14 amino acids. CDR3 DNA sequence: TGTGCCTGGACTGGGCAGATCTCTGGAAACACCATATATTTT. This gives the protein CAWTGQISGNTIYF. The whole variable domain, filled in from reference TRBV30 and TRBJ1-3, reads SQTIHQWPATLVQPVGSPLSLECTVEGTSNPNLYWYRQAAGRGLQLLFYSVGIGQISSEVPQNLSASRPQDRQFILSSKKLLLSDSGFYLCAWTGQISGNTIYFGEGSWLTVV.